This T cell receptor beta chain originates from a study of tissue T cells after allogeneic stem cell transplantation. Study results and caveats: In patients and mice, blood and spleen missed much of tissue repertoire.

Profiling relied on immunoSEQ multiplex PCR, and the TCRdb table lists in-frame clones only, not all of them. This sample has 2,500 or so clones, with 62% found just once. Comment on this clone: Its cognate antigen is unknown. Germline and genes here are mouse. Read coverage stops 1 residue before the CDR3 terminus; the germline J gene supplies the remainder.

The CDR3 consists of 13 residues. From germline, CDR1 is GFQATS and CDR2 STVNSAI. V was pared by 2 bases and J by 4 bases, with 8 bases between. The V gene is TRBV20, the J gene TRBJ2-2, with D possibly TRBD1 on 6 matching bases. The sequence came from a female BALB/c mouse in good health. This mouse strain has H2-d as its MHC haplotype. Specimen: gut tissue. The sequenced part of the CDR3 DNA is TGTGGTGCTAGGCAGGGGAGCACCGGGCAGCTCTAC. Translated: CGARQGSTGQLY. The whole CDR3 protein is CGARQGSTGQLYF.